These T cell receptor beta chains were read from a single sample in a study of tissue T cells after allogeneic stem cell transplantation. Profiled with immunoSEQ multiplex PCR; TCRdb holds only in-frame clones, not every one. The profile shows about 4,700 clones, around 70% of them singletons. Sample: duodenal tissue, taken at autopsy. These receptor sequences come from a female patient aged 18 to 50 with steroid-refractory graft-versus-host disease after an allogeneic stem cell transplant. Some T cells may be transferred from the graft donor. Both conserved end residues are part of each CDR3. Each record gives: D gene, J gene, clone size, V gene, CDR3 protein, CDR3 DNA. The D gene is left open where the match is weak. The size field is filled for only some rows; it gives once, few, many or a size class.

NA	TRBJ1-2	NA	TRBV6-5	CASTLSRVLNYGYTF	TGTGCCAGCACCTTAAGTAGGGTCCTTAACTATGGCTACACCTTC
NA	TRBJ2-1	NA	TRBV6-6	CASSPALGEQFF	TGTGCCAGCAGTCCCGCCCTAGGTGAGCAGTTCTTC
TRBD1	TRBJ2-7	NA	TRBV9	CASSTDRAYEQYF	TGTGCCAGCAGCACTGACAGGGCTTACGAGCAGTACTTC
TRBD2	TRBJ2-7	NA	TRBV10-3	CAISRTSGSYEQYF	TGTGCCATCAGTAGGACTAGCGGTTCCTACGAGCAGTACTTC
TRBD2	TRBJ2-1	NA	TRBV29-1	CSVALAGYNEQFF	TGCAGCGTTGCCCTAGCGGGATACAATGAGCAGTTCTTC
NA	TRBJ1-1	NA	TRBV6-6	CASSYLLIDPKEAFF	TGTGCCAGCAGTTACCTACTTATTGACCCTAAGGAAGCTTTCTTT
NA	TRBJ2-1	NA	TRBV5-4	CASSFGRTVPYNEQFF	TGTGCCAGCAGCTTTGGACGCACGGTACCTTACAATGAGCAGTTCTTC
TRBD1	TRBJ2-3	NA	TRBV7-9	CASSLAGAGGADTQYF	TGTGCCAGCAGCTTAGCGGGGGCAGGGGGCGCAGATACGCAGTATTTT
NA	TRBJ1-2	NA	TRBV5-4	CASSWYNYGYTF	TGTGCCAGCAGCTGGTACAACTATGGCTACACCTTC
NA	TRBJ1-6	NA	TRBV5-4	CASSLLRGNIINSPLHF	TGTGCCAGCAGCTTATTGAGGGGGAATATAATTAATTCACCCCTCCACTTT
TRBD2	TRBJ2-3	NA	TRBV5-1	CASTWTSGYTDTQYF	TGCGCCAGCACCTGGACTAGCGGGTACACAGATACGCAGTATTTT
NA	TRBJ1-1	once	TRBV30	CAWTWEGEAFF	TGTGCCTGGACCTGGGAGGGGGAAGCTTTCTTT
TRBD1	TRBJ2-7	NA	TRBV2	CARGMDRGPYEQYF	TGTGCCAGAGGAATGGACAGGGGGCCTTACGAGCAGTACTTC
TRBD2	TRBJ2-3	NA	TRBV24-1	CATSDAPGLAGSDTQYF	TGTGCCACCAGTGATGCCCCGGGACTAGCGGGATCAGATACGCAGTATTTT
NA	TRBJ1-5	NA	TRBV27	CASSLSGYSNQPQHF	TGTGCCAGCAGTTTATCCGGTTACAGCAATCAGCCCCAGCATTTT
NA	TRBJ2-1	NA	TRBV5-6	CASSILYNEQFF	TGTGCCAGCAGCATACTCTACAATGAGCAGTTCTTC
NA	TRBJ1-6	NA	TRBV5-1	CASSGAGPYNSPLHF	TGCGCCAGCAGCGGCGCGGGTCCCTATAATTCACCCCTCCACTTT
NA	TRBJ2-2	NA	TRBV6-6	CATPAGELFF	TGTGCCACCCCGGCCGGGGAGCTGTTTTTT
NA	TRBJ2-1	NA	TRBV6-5	CASSGRFSSYNEQFF	TGTGCCAGCAGCGGACGGTTTAGCTCCTACAATGAGCAGTTCTTC
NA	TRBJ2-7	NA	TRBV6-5	CASSLAGSYEQYF	TGTGCCAGCAGCCTCGCGGGGTCCTACGAGCAGTACTTC
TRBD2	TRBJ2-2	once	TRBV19	CASSQGLVISGELFF	TGTGCCAGTAGTCAAGGACTAGTTATCTCCGGGGAGCTGTTTTTT
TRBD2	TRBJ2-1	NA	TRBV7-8	CASSRVWVLAGGHEQFF	TGTGCCAGCAGCAGGGTGTGGGTCCTAGCGGGGGGCCATGAGCAGTTCTTC
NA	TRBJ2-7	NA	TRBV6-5	CASRTGSAEQYF	TGTGCCAGCAGAACAGGGAGCGCGGAGCAGTACTTC
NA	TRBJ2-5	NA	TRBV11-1	CASSRRGEKETQYF	TGTGCCAGCAGCCGGAGGGGGGAAAAAGAGACCCAGTACTTC
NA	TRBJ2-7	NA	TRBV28	CASSYRYEQYF	TGTGCCAGCAGTTACAGGTACGAGCAGTACTTC
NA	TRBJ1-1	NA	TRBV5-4	CASNLWGGREAFF	TGTGCCAGCAACCTTTGGGGAGGCAGGGAAGCTTTCTTT
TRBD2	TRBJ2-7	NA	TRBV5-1	CASSWRAGDEQYF	TGCGCCAGCAGCTGGCGGGCGGGGGACGAGCAGTACTTC
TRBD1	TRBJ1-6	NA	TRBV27	CASSSRGRNSPLHF	TGTGCCAGCAGTTCCAGGGGGAGGAATTCACCCCTCCACTTT
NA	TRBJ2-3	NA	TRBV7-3	CASSLPGTDTQYF	TGTGCCAGCAGCCTTCCGGGCACAGATACGCAGTATTTT
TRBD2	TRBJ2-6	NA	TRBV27	CASSGTRSGNVLTF	TGTGCCAGCAGTGGGACTAGGTCGGGCAACGTCCTGACTTTC
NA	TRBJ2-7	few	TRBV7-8	CASSGLGPSYEQYF	TGTGCCAGCAGCGGCTTAGGACCCTCCTACGAGCAGTACTTC
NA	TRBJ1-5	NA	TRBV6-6	CASSYLKGGHQPQHF	TGTGCCAGCAGTTATCTGAAGGGAGGCCATCAGCCCCAGCATTTT
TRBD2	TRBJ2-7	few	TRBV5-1	CASSPSGTNYYEQYF	TGCGCCAGCAGCCCCTCGGGGACTAACTATTACGAGCAGTACTTC
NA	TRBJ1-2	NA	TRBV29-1	CSVERGPGYTF	TGCAGCGTTGAACGGGGACCTGGCTACACCTTC
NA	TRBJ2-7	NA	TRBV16	CASSQWQGANVDEQYF	TGTGCCAGCAGCCAATGGCAGGGAGCCAACGTTGACGAGCAGTACTTC
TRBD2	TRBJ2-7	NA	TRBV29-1	CSVEGRLAGASYEQYF	TGCAGCGTTGAAGGCCGACTAGCGGGGGCCTCCTACGAGCAGTACTTC
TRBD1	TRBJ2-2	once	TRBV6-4	CATSPARGQGRTGELFF	TGTGCCACCTCTCCGGCCCGGGGACAGGGGAGGACCGGGGAGCTGTTTTTT
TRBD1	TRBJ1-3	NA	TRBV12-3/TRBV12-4	CASSRGQGAAIYF	TGTGCCAGCAGCCGGGGACAGGGGGCGGCCATATATTTT
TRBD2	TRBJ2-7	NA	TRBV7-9	CASSWGFSGRAGEQYF	TGTGCCAGCAGCTGGGGGTTTAGCGGGAGGGCAGGTGAGCAGTACTTC
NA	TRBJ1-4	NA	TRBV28	CASSRREQPGKLFF	TGTGCCAGCAGCCGTAGGGAACAGCCGGGAAAACTGTTTTTT
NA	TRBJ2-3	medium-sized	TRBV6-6	CASRRLASGTDTQYF	TGTGCCAGCAGACGACTTGCAAGCGGCACAGATACGCAGTATTTT